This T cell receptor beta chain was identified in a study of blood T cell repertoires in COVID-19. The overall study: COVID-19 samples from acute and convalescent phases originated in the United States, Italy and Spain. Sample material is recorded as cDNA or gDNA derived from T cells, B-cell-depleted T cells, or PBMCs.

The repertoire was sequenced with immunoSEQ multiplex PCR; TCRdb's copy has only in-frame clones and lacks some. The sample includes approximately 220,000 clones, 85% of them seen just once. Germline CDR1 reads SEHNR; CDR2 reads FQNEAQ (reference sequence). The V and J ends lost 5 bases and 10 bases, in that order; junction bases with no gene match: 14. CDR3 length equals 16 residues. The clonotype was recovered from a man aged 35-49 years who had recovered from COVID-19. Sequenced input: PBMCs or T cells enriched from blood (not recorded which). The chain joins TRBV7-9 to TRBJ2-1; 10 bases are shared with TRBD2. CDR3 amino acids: CASSRSGLAGVKEQFF. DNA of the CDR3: TGTGCCAGCAGCCGAAGCGGGCTAGCGGGAGTTAAAGAGCAGTTCTTC.